This T cell receptor (beta chain) came from a study of blood T cell repertoires in COVID-19. Study background: Acute-phase and convalescent COVID-19 samples originated in the United States, Italy and Spain. Nucleic acid was either cDNA or gDNA, and it came from T cells, B-cell-depleted T cells, or PBMCs.

CDR3 length: 20 amino acids. Per the germline V gene, CDR1 is SGHRS and CDR2 is YFSETQ. Trimming took 1 base from V and 2 from J; bases not matched to a gene: 13. Original handling: How many nucleated cells were present was estimated from reference gene primer amplification. This table comes from immunoSEQ multiplex PCR, and its TCRdb copy is limited to in-frame clones, with some not included. That table is the source of V, J and clone size, and D and trimming were worked out from the DNA. The sample comprises some 200,000 clones, just over 85% of which are singletons, and around 1.5% rests with the top ten.

Sequenced input: peripheral blood. The clonotype was recovered from a man aged 18 to 29 with active or convalescent COVID-19. The rearrangement uses TRBV5-1 and TRBJ2-6; 9 nucleotides align to TRBD1. The CDR3 DNA reads TGCGCCAGCAGCTTGCCAAAGGAGGACAGGGGAGGGCCTGGGGCCAACGTCCTGACTTTC. It yields the protein CASSLPKEDRGGPGANVLTF.